A selection of T cell receptor beta chains follows, all from one sample in a study of blood T cell repertoires in COVID-19. Measured with immunoSEQ multiplex PCR; TCRdb has only the in-frame clones, and not every one. The sample carries approximately 200,000 clones, about 87% recorded once. Material: PBMCs or T cells enriched from blood (not recorded which). These receptors came from a man between 25 and 39 years old who had recovered from COVID-19. The CDR3 runs from the conserved cysteine through the conserved F or W. Fields, in order: D gene, V gene, clone size, J gene, CDR3 protein, CDR3 DNA. A D gene is named only where the DNA matches it firmly. Clone size is not always given. Where it is, it says once, few, many or a class for expanded clones.

d_gene: -; v_gene: TRBV7-2; abundance: -; j_gene: TRBJ1-1; CDR3aa: CASSPRGTGMNTEAFF; CDR3nt: TGTGCCAGCAGCCCCAGAGGTACAGGGATGAACACTGAAGCTTTCTTT
d_gene: -; v_gene: TRBV27; abundance: -; j_gene: TRBJ2-7; CDR3aa: CASSPTPYEQYF; CDR3nt: TGTGCCAGCAGTCCAACTCCCTACGAGCAGTACTTC
d_gene: -; v_gene: TRBV7-2; abundance: -; j_gene: TRBJ2-1; CDR3aa: CASSLSAGSYNKQFF; CDR3nt: TGTGCCAGCAGCTTAAGCGCGGGCTCCTACAATAAGCAGTTCTTC
d_gene: -; v_gene: TRBV28; abundance: -; j_gene: TRBJ1-5; CDR3aa: CASSPQGLPALQPQHF; CDR3nt: TGTGCCAGCAGTCCCCAGGGACTGCCGGCCCTTCAGCCCCAGCATTTT
d_gene: -; v_gene: TRBV9; abundance: once; j_gene: TRBJ1-5; CDR3aa: CARWGWGDQPQHF; CDR3nt: TGTGCCAGATGGGGCTGGGGGGATCAGCCCCAGCATTTT
d_gene: TRBD1; v_gene: TRBV5-4; abundance: -; j_gene: TRBJ1-2; CDR3aa: CASSQQGSGGYTF; CDR3nt: TGTGCCAGCAGCCAACAGGGGTCGGGGGGCTACACCTTC
d_gene: -; v_gene: TRBV7-9; abundance: once; j_gene: TRBJ1-6; CDR3aa: CASSFREYNSPLHF; CDR3nt: TGTGCCAGCAGCTTTAGGGAGTATAATTCACCCCTCCACTTT
d_gene: -; v_gene: TRBV7-6; abundance: -; j_gene: TRBJ1-6; CDR3aa: CASSRTEQGISPLHF; CDR3nt: TGTGCCAGCAGCCGGACCGAACAGGGAATTTCACCCCTCCACTTT
d_gene: -; v_gene: TRBV18; abundance: once; j_gene: TRBJ2-7; CDR3aa: CASSPLPGTSAYEQYF; CDR3nt: TGTGCCAGCTCACCACTTCCTGGGACAAGTGCCTACGAGCAGTACTTC
d_gene: -; v_gene: TRBV27; abundance: -; j_gene: TRBJ1-2; CDR3aa: CASSRAGSLYGYTF; CDR3nt: TGTGCCAGCTCCCGGGCAGGGTCCCTCTATGGCTACACCTTC
d_gene: -; v_gene: TRBV6-5; abundance: -; j_gene: TRBJ2-2; CDR3aa: CASSLGWGPGELFF; CDR3nt: TGTGCCAGCAGCCTCGGGTGGGGGCCCGGGGAGCTGTTTTTT
d_gene: -; v_gene: TRBV7-9; abundance: -; j_gene: TRBJ2-7; CDR3aa: CASSRAGQLSSVEQYF; CDR3nt: TGTGCCAGCAGCCGGGCCGGACAGCTAAGTTCCGTCGAGCAGTACTTC
d_gene: -; v_gene: TRBV2; abundance: -; j_gene: TRBJ1-3; CDR3aa: CASSGRGSGNTIYF; CDR3nt: TGTGCCAGCAGTGGGAGGGGCAGTGGAAACACCATATATTTT
d_gene: -; v_gene: TRBV30; abundance: few; j_gene: TRBJ1-6; CDR3aa: CAWGSRGIPSPLHF; CDR3nt: TGTGCCTGGGGTAGTCGGGGAATACCATCACCCCTCCACTTT
d_gene: -; v_gene: TRBV7-9; abundance: -; j_gene: TRBJ1-1; CDR3aa: CASRLGVAEAFF; CDR3nt: TGTGCCAGCCGGCTCGGGGTCGCTGAAGCTTTCTTT
d_gene: TRBD2; v_gene: TRBV5-1; abundance: -; j_gene: TRBJ2-7; CDR3aa: CASSLGSGAYEQYF; CDR3nt: TGCGCCAGCAGCTTGGGTAGCGGGGCTTACGAGCAGTACTTC
d_gene: -; v_gene: TRBV4-2; abundance: -; j_gene: TRBJ2-3; CDR3aa: CASSQDSLTTDTQYF; CDR3nt: TGTGCCAGCAGCCAAGACAGTCTTACCACAGATACGCAGTATTTT
d_gene: TRBD1; v_gene: TRBV9; abundance: -; j_gene: TRBJ2-5; CDR3aa: CASSSRQGAETQYF; CDR3nt: TGTGCCAGCAGCTCCAGACAGGGGGCGGAGACCCAGTACTTC
d_gene: TRBD2; v_gene: TRBV6-5; abundance: -; j_gene: TRBJ2-1; CDR3aa: CASSYSSGRGGEQFF; CDR3nt: TGTGCCAGCAGTTACTCTAGCGGGAGGGGGGGGGAGCAGTTCTTC
d_gene: TRBD1; v_gene: TRBV30; abundance: -; j_gene: TRBJ1-3; CDR3aa: CAWSRQGSPGNTIYF; CDR3nt: TGTGCCTGGAGTCGACAGGGGTCTCCTGGAAACACCATATATTTT
d_gene: -; v_gene: TRBV16; abundance: -; j_gene: TRBJ1-5; CDR3aa: CASSQSRVDQPQHF; CDR3nt: TGTGCCAGCAGCCAAAGCAGGGTGGATCAGCCCCAGCATTTT
d_gene: -; v_gene: TRBV11-2; abundance: -; j_gene: TRBJ2-1; CDR3aa: CASSPLRGKGRDEQFF; CDR3nt: TGTGCCAGCAGCCCCTTGAGGGGGAAAGGACGGGATGAGCAGTTCTTC
d_gene: TRBD1; v_gene: TRBV6-5; abundance: -; j_gene: TRBJ2-7; CDR3aa: CASSYVGGTGPKEQYF; CDR3nt: TGTGCCAGCAGTTACGTTGGTGGGACAGGGCCTAAGGAGCAGTACTTC
d_gene: -; v_gene: TRBV18; abundance: -; j_gene: TRBJ1-4; CDR3aa: CASSSLGGTLNEKLFF; CDR3nt: TGTGCCAGCTCATCCTTGGGAGGGACACTTAATGAAAAACTGTTTTTT
d_gene: TRBD1; v_gene: TRBV18; abundance: -; j_gene: TRBJ1-2; CDR3aa: CASSPVTGDGYTF; CDR3nt: TGTGCCAGCTCACCCGTTACAGGGGATGGCTACACCTTC
d_gene: TRBD2; v_gene: TRBV12-5; abundance: -; j_gene: TRBJ2-3; CDR3aa: CASGLGQGGTDTQYF; CDR3nt: TGTGCTAGTGGTTTGGGGCAGGGAGGGACAGATACGCAGTATTTT
d_gene: TRBD1; v_gene: TRBV28; abundance: -; j_gene: TRBJ1-4; CDR3aa: CASSPRDRGNEKLFF; CDR3nt: TGTGCCAGCAGTCCCAGGGACAGGGGTAATGAAAAACTGTTTTTT
d_gene: TRBD2; v_gene: TRBV10-3; abundance: -; j_gene: TRBJ2-5; CDR3aa: CAISERRGWQETQYF; CDR3nt: TGTGCCATCAGTGAGCGGCGGGGGTGGCAAGAGACCCAGTACTTC
d_gene: TRBD2; v_gene: TRBV30; abundance: few; j_gene: TRBJ2-1; CDR3aa: CAWTRDYTHEQFF; CDR3nt: TGTGCCTGGACCCGGGACTATACCCATGAGCAGTTCTTC
d_gene: -; v_gene: TRBV25-1; abundance: -; j_gene: TRBJ1-1; CDR3aa: CASSATGNTEAFF; CDR3nt: TGTGCCAGCAGTGCGACAGGAAACACTGAAGCTTTCTTT
d_gene: TRBD2; v_gene: TRBV4-3; abundance: -; j_gene: TRBJ2-7; CDR3aa: CASSQDITGRLAGGDEQYF; CDR3nt: TGCGCCAGCAGCCAAGATATCACAGGTAGACTAGCGGGTGGTGACGAGCAGTACTTC